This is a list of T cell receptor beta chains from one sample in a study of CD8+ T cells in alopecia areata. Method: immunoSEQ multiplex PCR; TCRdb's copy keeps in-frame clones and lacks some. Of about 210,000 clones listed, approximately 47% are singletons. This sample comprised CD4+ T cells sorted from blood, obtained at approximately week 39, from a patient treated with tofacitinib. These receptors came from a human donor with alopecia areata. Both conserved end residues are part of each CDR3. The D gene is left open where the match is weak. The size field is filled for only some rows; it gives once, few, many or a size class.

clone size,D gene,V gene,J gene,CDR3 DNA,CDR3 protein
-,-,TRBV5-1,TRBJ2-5,TGCGCCAGCACCGATGCGGGACACTTCCAAGAGACCCAGTACTTC,CASTDAGHFQETQYF
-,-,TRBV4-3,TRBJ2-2,TGCGCCAGCAGCCAAGAACACAGGCGGAACACCGGGGAGCTGTTTTTT,CASSQEHRRNTGELFF
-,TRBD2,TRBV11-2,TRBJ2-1,TGTGCCAGCAGCGCTAGCGGGAGTTACAATGAGCAGTTCTTC,CASSASGSYNEQFF
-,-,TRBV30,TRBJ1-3,TGTGCCTGGAATCATCGGGCTCCAGGAAACACCATATATTTT,CAWNHRAPGNTIYF
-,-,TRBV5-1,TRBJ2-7,TGCGCCAGCAGCTTGAATACTGGGCGTTCCTACGAGCAGTACTTC,CASSLNTGRSYEQYF
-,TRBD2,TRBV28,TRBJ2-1,TGTGCCAGCAGTTTGTTTAATGGGGGAGGGAGCTCCTACAATGAGCAGTTCTTC,CASSLFNGGGSSYNEQFF
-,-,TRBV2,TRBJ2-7,TGTGCCAGCAGTGCGACGTTGAGCTCCTACGAGCAGTACTTC,CASSATLSSYEQYF
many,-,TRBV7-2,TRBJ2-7,TGTGCCAGCAGCTTTGGGTCCTCGGCCGGGGAGCAGTACTTC,CASSFGSSAGEQYF
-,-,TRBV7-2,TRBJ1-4,TGTGCCAGCAGCCCCGGACAGTTCGGGGAAAAACTGTTTTTT,CASSPGQFGEKLFF
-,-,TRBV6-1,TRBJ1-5,TGTGCCAGCAATTCGGGGGCCGCAGTTCAGCCCCAGCATTTT,CASNSGAAVQPQHF
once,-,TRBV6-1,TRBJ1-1,TGTGCCAGCAGTGAAGGAGCGGGGGTATGGACTGAAGCTTTCTTT,CASSEGAGVWTEAFF
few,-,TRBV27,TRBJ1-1,TGTGCCAGCAGACCTACAGGGAACACTGAAGCTTTCTTT,CASRPTGNTEAFF
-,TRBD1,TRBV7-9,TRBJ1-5,TGTGCCAGCAGCCCAACCGACAGGGCTCCCAATCAGCCCCAGCATTTT,CASSPTDRAPNQPQHF
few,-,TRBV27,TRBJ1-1,TGTGCCAGCAGTTTATCGAGGGGGGCACCTCCGTTCTTT,CASSLSRGAPPFF
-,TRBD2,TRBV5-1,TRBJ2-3,TGCGCCAGCAGCTTCTACAGCGGGACTGGAGATACGCAGTATTTT,CASSFYSGTGDTQYF